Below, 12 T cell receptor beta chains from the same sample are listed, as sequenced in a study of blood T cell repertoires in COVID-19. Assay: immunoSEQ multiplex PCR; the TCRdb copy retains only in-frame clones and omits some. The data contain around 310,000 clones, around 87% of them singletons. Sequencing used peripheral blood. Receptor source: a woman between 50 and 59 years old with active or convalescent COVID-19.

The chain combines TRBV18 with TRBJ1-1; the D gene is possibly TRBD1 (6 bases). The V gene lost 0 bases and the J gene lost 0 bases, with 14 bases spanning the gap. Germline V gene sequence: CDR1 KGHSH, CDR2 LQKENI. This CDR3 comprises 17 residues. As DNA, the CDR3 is TGTGCCAGCTCACCACCGGGGGCCCAAATAATGAACACTGAAGCTTTCTTT. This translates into CASSPPGAQIMNTEAFF.

CDR3 residues: CAWAMWGGTHNSPLHF. The CDR3 nucleotides read TGTGCCTGGGCCATGTGGGGAGGGACCCATAATTCACCCCTCCACTTT. The V and J genes are TRBV30 and TRBJ1-6; D might be TRBD1 (5 bases). This CDR3 comprises 16 residues. Trimming pared 5 bases from V and 5 bases from J, leaving 19 bases between. CDR1 GTSNPN and CDR2 SVGIG come from the germline V gene (reference sequence).

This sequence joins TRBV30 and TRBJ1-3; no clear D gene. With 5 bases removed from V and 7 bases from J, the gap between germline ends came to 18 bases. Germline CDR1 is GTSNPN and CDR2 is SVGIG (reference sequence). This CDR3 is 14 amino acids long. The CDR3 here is CAWSLTRGGNTIYF. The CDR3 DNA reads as TGTGCCTGGTCGTTGACCCGAGGAGGCAACACCATATATTTT.

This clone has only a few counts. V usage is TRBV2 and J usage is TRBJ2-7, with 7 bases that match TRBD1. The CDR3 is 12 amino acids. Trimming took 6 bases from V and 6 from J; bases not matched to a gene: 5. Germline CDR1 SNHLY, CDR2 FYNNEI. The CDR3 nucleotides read TGTGCCAGCAGCGCGACAGGGACCGAGCAGTACTTC. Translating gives CASSATGTEQYF.

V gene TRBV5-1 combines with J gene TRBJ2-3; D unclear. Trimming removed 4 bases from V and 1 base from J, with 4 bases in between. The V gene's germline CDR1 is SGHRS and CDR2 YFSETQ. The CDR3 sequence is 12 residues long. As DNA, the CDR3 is TGCGCCAGCAGCATAGGCACAGATACGCAGTATTTT. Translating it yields CASSIGTDTQYF.

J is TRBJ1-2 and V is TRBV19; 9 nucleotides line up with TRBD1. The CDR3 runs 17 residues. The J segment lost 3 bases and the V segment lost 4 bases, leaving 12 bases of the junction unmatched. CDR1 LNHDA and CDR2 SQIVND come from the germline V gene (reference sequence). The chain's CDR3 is CASSTLDRGVLDYGYTF. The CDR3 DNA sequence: TGTGCCAGTAGTACCTTGGACAGGGGAGTTCTAGACTATGGCTACACCTTC.

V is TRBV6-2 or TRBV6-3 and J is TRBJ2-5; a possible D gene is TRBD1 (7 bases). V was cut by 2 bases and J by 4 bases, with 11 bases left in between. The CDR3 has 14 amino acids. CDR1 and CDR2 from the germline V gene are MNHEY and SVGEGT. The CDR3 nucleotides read TGTGCCAGCAGTTACAGACAGGGAGGAGAGACCCAGTACTTC. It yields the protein CASSYRQGGETQYF.

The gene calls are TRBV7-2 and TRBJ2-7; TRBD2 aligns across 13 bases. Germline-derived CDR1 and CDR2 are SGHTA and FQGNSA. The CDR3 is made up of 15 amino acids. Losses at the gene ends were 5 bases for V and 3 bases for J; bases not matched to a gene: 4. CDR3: CASSARLAGGYEQYF. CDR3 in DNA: TGTGCCAGCAGCGCCCGACTAGCGGGGGGCTACGAGCAGTACTTC.

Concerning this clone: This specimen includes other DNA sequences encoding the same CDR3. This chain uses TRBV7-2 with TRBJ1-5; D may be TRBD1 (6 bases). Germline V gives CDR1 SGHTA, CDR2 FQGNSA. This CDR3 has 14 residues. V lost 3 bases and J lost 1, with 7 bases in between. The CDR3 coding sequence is TGTGCCAGCAGCTTGGACAGCAGCAATCAGCCCCAGCATTTT. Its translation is CASSLDSSNQPQHF.

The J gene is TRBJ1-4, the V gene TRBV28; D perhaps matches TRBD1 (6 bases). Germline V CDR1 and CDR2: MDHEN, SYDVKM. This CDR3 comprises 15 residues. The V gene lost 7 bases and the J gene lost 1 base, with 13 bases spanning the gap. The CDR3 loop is CASTDGRGTNEKLFF. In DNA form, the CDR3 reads TGTGCCAGCACTGACGGCAGGGGAACTAATGAAAAACTGTTTTTT.

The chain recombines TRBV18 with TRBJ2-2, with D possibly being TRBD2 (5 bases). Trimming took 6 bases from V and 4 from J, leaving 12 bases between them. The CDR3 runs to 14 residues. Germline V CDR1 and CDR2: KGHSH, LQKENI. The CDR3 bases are TGTGCCAGCTCTTTCGACCGGGGCACCGGGGAGCTGTTTTTT. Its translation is CASSFDRGTGELFF.

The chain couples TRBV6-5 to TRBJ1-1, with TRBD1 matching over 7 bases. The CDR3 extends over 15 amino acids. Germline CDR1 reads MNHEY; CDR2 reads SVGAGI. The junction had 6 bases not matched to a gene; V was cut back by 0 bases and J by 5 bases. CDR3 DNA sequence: TGTGCCAGCAGTTACTCGCTAGGGGGCCGTACTGAAGCTTTCTTT. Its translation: CASSYSLGGRTEAFF.